This is a list of T cell receptor beta chains from one sample in a study of PD-1 blockade in classical Hodgkin lymphoma. The assay was immunoSEQ multiplex PCR, and TCRdb's table has in-frame clones only and misses some. The top ten hold 7.8% of the sample, which has 17,000 or so clones, about 65% seen once. Sequenced material: peripheral blood mononuclear cells (PBMCs), taken before the fourth cycle of nivolumab. These receptors were taken from a human donor with classical Hodgkin lymphoma. Each CDR3 is given with its conserved first and last residue. D genes are given only for firm matches. The size of a clone is reported for some rows only, either as once, few or many, or as a class for expanded clones.

j_call clone_size d_call v_call cdr3_nt cdr3_aa
TRBJ2-2 NA NA TRBV11-2 TGTGCCAGCAGCTTAATTCCATCGGGTACCGGGGAGCTGTTTTTT CASSLIPSGTGELFF
TRBJ2-5 NA TRBD2 TRBV4-1 TGCGCCAGCAGCCAAGATATAGTAGCGGGAGGCCCCCAGTACTTC CASSQDIVAGGPQYF
TRBJ2-7 few NA TRBV7-6 TGTGCCAGCAGCTTAGCAAGCAGGGTCGAGCAGTACTTC CASSLASRVEQYF
TRBJ2-1 NA TRBD2 TRBV7-3 TGTGCCAGCAGCTTGGTGGCGGGAGTGATGCGAGAGCAGTTCTTC CASSLVAGVMREQFF
TRBJ1-2 few NA TRBV27 TGTGCCAGCAGGATGGGGGGGTCGTGGGGCTACACCTTC CASRMGGSWGYTF
TRBJ2-5 NA NA TRBV29-1 TGCAGCGTTGAGAAGGGTAAAGAGACCCAGTACTTC CSVEKGKETQYF
TRBJ1-6 NA NA TRBV5-1 TGCGCCAGCAGCTTGGCCTCGGGGGCTGGGAATTCACCCCTCCACTTT CASSLASGAGNSPLHF
TRBJ1-2 NA TRBD1 TRBV5-1 TGCGCCAGCAGCTCCCCCGCCGGGACAGATGGCTACACCTTC CASSSPAGTDGYTF
TRBJ1-5 NA NA TRBV4-1 TGCGCCAGCAGCCAGCAGGAGTATAGCAATCAGCCCCAGCATTTT CASSQQEYSNQPQHF
TRBJ1-1 few NA TRBV5-1 TGCGCCAGCAGCTTGTCGGTGGGAGGCACTGAAGCTTTCTTT CASSLSVGGTEAFF
TRBJ2-1 NA TRBD2 TRBV11-3 TGTGCCAGCAGCCCGAAGACTAGCGGGAGTCCTCTATTCAATGAGCAGTTCTTC CASSPKTSGSPLFNEQFF
TRBJ1-3 NA NA TRBV5-1 TGCGCCAGCAGCTTTACAGGGACGGGCGGAAACACCATATATTTT CASSFTGTGGNTIYF
TRBJ2-2 NA NA TRBV5-5 TGTGCCAGCAGCACTGGAAGGGGAGGAAGTGTCGGGGAGCTGTTTTTT CASSTGRGGSVGELFF
TRBJ2-5 NA NA TRBV7-7 TGTGCCAGCAGCCCGGACGGAGAGACCCAGTACTTC CASSPDGETQYF
TRBJ2-5 NA TRBD1 TRBV28 TGTGCCACCGTAGACAGGGGGGAGACCCAGTACTTC CATVDRGETQYF
TRBJ2-1 NA TRBD2 TRBV7-6 TGTGCCAGCAGCTTAGGAACTAGCGGCTCCTACAATGAGCAGTTCTTC CASSLGTSGSYNEQFF
TRBJ2-1 few NA TRBV19 TGTGCCAGTAGTAACCCACGGTCGGGGGAGTCCTACAATGAGCAGTTCTTC CASSNPRSGESYNEQFF
TRBJ2-2 NA NA TRBV10-2 TGCGCCAGCAAGGCTGAGGGGGTCACCGGGGAGCTGTTTTTT CASKAEGVTGELFF
TRBJ1-6 NA NA TRBV11-3 TGTGCCAGCAGCTGGGACCCCCAGCCCCTCCACTTT CASSWDPQPLHF
TRBJ2-1 NA TRBD2 TRBV10-1 TGCGCCAGCAGTGAGGGGCTAGCGGGAGGTCGTCTTGAGCAGTTCTTC CASSEGLAGGRLEQFF
TRBJ2-2 NA NA TRBV6-1 TGTGCCAGCAACCCGGGGCTTTCGAACACCGGGGAGCTGTTTTTT CASNPGLSNTGELFF
TRBJ2-4 NA NA TRBV27 TGTGCCAGCAGTTTAACTCGTGGACGAGGGGGAGACATTCAGTACTTC CASSLTRGRGGDIQYF
TRBJ2-7 NA TRBD2 TRBV5-5 TGTGCCAGCAGCTCCCTTGTAGCGATCGGACTAGCGGAAACCTACGAGCAGTACTTC CASSSLVAIGLAETYEQYF
TRBJ2-7 NA NA TRBV7-9 TGTGCCAGCAGCCCGGGTCCCTCCGAGCAGTACTTC CASSPGPSEQYF
TRBJ2-1 medium-sized NA TRBV5-1 TGCGCCAGCAGCTTGAACGGCTACAATGAGCAGTTCTTC CASSLNGYNEQFF
TRBJ2-5 few TRBD2 TRBV2 TGTGCCAGCAGTGCGGGACTAGCGGCGGAGACCCAGTACTTC CASSAGLAAETQYF
TRBJ2-5 once TRBD2 TRBV10-3 TGTGCCATCAGTGGAGCGGGAGGGGGAGAGACCCAGTACTTC CAISGAGGGETQYF
TRBJ1-1 NA NA TRBV4-3 TGCGCCAGCAGCCATTCAGCAGCGAACACTGAAGCTTTCTTT CASSHSAANTEAFF
TRBJ2-1 few NA TRBV27 TGTGCCAGCAGTTTACTGGGGGATGAGCAGTTCTTC CASSLLGDEQFF
TRBJ1-2 NA TRBD1 TRBV4-1 TGCGCCAGCAGCCAAGATGCAGGGGGTTGGTCTGGCTACACCTTC CASSQDAGGWSGYTF
TRBJ2-3 few NA TRBV7-6 TGTGCCAGCAGCTTAGGGTACAGCGAGGATACGCAGTATTTT CASSLGYSEDTQYF
TRBJ2-1 NA TRBD2 TRBV18 TGTGCCAGCTCACCACCGCGCGCTAGCGGGAGTGGTGAGCAGTTCTTC CASSPPRASGSGEQFF
TRBJ2-1 NA NA TRBV7-9 TGTGCCAGCAGCTTAGTGGGCTATGAGCAGTTCTTC CASSLVGYEQFF
TRBJ2-7 once NA TRBV28 TGTGCCAGCACCCCCGACCGGCAGTTAACCTACGAGCAGTACTTC CASTPDRQLTYEQYF
TRBJ2-2 NA TRBD2 TRBV5-1 TGCGCCAGCAGCTCTACTCCGGGACTAGCGGGAGAAAACACCGGGGAGCTGTTTTTT CASSSTPGLAGENTGELFF
TRBJ2-1 few NA TRBV11-2 TGTGCCAGCAGCTTAGATGCGGGAAGCTCCTACAATGAGCAGTTCTTC CASSLDAGSSYNEQFF
TRBJ1-1 NA NA TRBV7-9 TGTGCCAGCAGCTTAATCGGGGCACTGAACACTGAAGCTTTCTTT CASSLIGALNTEAFF
TRBJ2-7 NA TRBD2 TRBV19 TGTGCCAGTAGTCCCACGCTAGCGGCGGGCGAGCAGTACTTC CASSPTLAAGEQYF
TRBJ1-2 NA NA TRBV6-1 TGTGCCAGCAAGCCCGCGCCCCAAACGTTCTATGGCTACACCTTC CASKPAPQTFYGYTF
TRBJ2-1 few NA TRBV11-3 TGTGCCAGCAGCTTCTATAGGGCTAATTACAATGAGCAGTTCTTC CASSFYRANYNEQFF
TRBJ1-5 medium-sized TRBD1 TRBV6-5 TGTGCCAGCAGTACTGACAGGGGGCCCAATCAGCCCCAGCATTTT CASSTDRGPNQPQHF
TRBJ2-1 NA NA TRBV28 TGTGCCAGCAGAAAACTCCCGGGACAAAACCTATACAATGAGCAGTTCTTC CASRKLPGQNLYNEQFF